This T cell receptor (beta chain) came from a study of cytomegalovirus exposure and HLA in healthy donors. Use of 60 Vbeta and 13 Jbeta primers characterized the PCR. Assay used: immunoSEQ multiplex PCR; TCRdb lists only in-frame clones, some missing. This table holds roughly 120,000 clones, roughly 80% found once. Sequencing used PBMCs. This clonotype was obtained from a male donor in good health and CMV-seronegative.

The chain's CDR3 is CASSQLGGAGVRDEQYF. CDR3 in DNA: TGTGCCAGCAGCCAACTTGGGGGAGCGGGAGTGAGGGACGAGCAGTACTTC. The rearrangement joins TRBV14 to TRBJ2-7; 8 bases fit TRBD2. Germline lookup yields CDR1 SGHDN and CDR2 FVKESK. The CDR3 is 17 amino acids. Trimming took 2 bases from V and 5 from J; bases not matched to a gene: 14.